These 5 T cell receptor beta chains were all obtained from the same sample, sequenced in a study of blood T cell repertoires in COVID-19. Here immunoSEQ multiplex PCR was the method, and the copy in TCRdb shows in-frame clones only, minus some. The sample gives roughly 60,000 clones, approximately 80% of which show up once; approximately 3.5% is in the top ten. The sample taken for sequencing was peripheral blood. These receptors came from a woman at least 80 years old with acute or convalescent COVID-19.

The chain employs TRBV24-1 and TRBJ2-2, with TRBD2 matching 9 bases. V lost 10 bases to trimming and J lost 4 bases; unmatched junction nucleotides: 6. The CDR3 contains 14 residues. Germline V gene sequence: CDR1 KGHDR, CDR2 SFDVKD. CDR3 sequence: CATRGGRGTGELFF. The CDR3, as DNA: TGTGCCACGCGCGGCGGGAGGGGCACCGGGGAGCTGTTTTTT.

The chain is built from TRBV19 and TRBJ2-2; TRBD2 matches at 8 bases. The J segment lost 5 bases and the V segment lost 8 bases, leaving 7 bases of the junction unmatched. Germline V gene data show CDR1 as LNHDA and CDR2 as SQIVND (reference sequence). This CDR3 has 14 amino acids. The CDR3 spells CASQSTSGTGELFF. As DNA, the CDR3 is TGTGCCAGTCAGTCCACTAGCGGTACCGGGGAGCTGTTTTTT.

The V gene is TRBV2, the J gene TRBJ2-3, with D maybe TRBD2 (6 bases). The V gene lost 8 bases and the J gene lost 6 bases, with 21 bases spanning the gap. The CDR3 is 15 amino acids. Germline CDR1 is SNHLY and CDR2 is FYNNEI. The CDR3, as DNA: TGTGCCAGCGGACTAACTAGTATCGGGTCCGATACGCAGTATTTT. It encodes CASGLTSIGSDTQYF.

The chain carries TRBV18 and TRBJ2-1, with 8 nucleotides matching TRBD2. The CDR3 has 18 amino acids. The junction had 13 bases not matched to a gene; V was cut back by 4 bases and J by 2 bases. CDR1 and CDR2 (germline): KGHSH, LQKENI. CDR3 amino acids: CASSRGLKRESTYNEQFF. The CDR3 DNA reads TGTGCCAGCTCACGCGGGCTCAAGCGGGAGAGTACCTACAATGAGCAGTTCTTC. The full variable domain, its missing parts supplied by reference TRBV18 and TRBJ2-1, is NAGVMQNPRHLVRRRGQEARLRCSPMKGHSHVYWYRQLPEEGLKFMVYLQKENIIDESGMPKERFSAEFPKEGPSILRIQQVVRGDSAAYFCASSRGLKRESTYNEQFFGPGTRLTVL.

V and J are TRBV19 and TRBJ2-1; the match to TRBD2 covers 7 bases. Germline loops: CDR1 LNHDA, CDR2 SQIVND (reference sequence). V lost 4 bases to trimming and J lost 5 bases; unmatched junction nucleotides: 5. The CDR3 sequence is 14 residues long. This CDR3 reads CASSSGRAHNEQFF. As DNA, the CDR3 is TGTGCCAGTAGTAGTGGGAGGGCCCACAATGAGCAGTTCTTC.